A single sample gave rise to the 26 T cell receptor beta chains below, sequenced in a study of T cells in Graves' hyperthyroidism and ophthalmopathy. The TCR beta CDR3 regions underwent amplification using RNA transcripts as the source. An initial round of RT-PCR targeting the TCR CDR3 relied on the HTBI primer set. MiXCR was run by TCRdb on the multiplex PCR reads, yielding one entry per CDR3 protein. The sample lists about 600,000 distinct CDR3 sequences, 15% to 20% occurring once. Material for sequencing was blood. The source of these receptors is a woman between 40 and 50 years old with Graves' ophthalmopathy.

This clonotype was detected ten times or more. The rearrangement uses TRBV28 and TRBJ2-4; D is possibly TRBD1 or TRBD2 (6 bases each). There are 13 residues in the CDR3. V was cut by 8 bases and J by 8 bases, with 16 bases left in between. The germline V gene encodes CDR1 MDHEN and CDR2 SYDVKM. CDR3 in amino acids: CASRGGGIDIQYF. The CDR3 coding sequence is TGTGCCAGCCGAGGGGGAGGAATTGACATTCAGTACTTC.

This clonotype was picked up many times. The gene calls are TRBV20-1 and TRBJ2-7; 9 bases align to TRBD2. Germline trimming cut 2 bases from V and 5 bases from J; bases unmatched to any gene: 10. The CDR3 extends over 15 amino acids. The germline V gene has CDR1 DFQATT and CDR2 SNEGSKA (reference sequence). Here the CDR3 DNA reads TGCAGTGCTAGATTGGTTAGCGGGGGACCTAACGAGCAGTACTTC. Encoded protein: CSARLVSGGPNEQYF.

This clonotype was counted a few times. The chain joins TRBV4-1 to TRBJ2-5; D unclear. Deletions cut 1 base from V and 1 base from J, with 13 bases between. The CDR3 is made up of 16 amino acids. Germline V CDR1 and CDR2: MGHRA, YSYEKL. Here the CDR3 DNA reads TGCGCCAGCAGCCAAGGGGGTACCTTCGCCCAAGAGACCCAGTACTTC. Translating it yields CASSQGGTFAQETQYF.

This sequence joins TRBV6-1 and TRBJ1-1; D is possibly TRBD1 (5 bases). This CDR3 has 18 residues. The germline V gene has CDR1 MNHNS and CDR2 SASEGT. Trimming left V 6 bases short and J 0 bases short, with 23 bases between. CDR3: CASSPAAGWRGMNTEAFF. The CDR3 nucleotides are TGTGCCAGCAGCCCCGCCGCGGGGTGGAGGGGTATGAACACTGAAGCTTTCTTT.

Many counts were recorded for this clonotype. J is TRBJ2-5 and V is TRBV7-9; TRBD2 is a possible D gene (6 bases). Trimming pared 5 bases from V and 5 bases from J, leaving 21 bases between. Germline V gene data show CDR1 as SEHNR and CDR2 as FQNEAQ (reference sequence). The CDR3 consists of 16 residues. Written as DNA, the CDR3 is TGTGCCAGCAGCCAAGGTTGGGGAGGAGGAGGGGAGACCCAGTACTTC. It specifies CASSQGWGGGGETQYF.

In the case of this clonotype: Since a much larger clone is just one base distant, this may be a read error. The chain couples TRBV12-3 or TRBV12-4 to TRBJ2-7, with D possibly matching TRBD2 (9 bases). CDR3 length equals 15 residues. V was clipped by 0 bases and J by 7 bases, with 16 bases between them. CDR3 sequence reads: CASSLALAGQDEQYF. The CDR3 nucleotides are TGTGCCAGCAGTTTAGCCCTAGCGGGACAGGATGAGCAGTACTTC.

The sample holds many counts of this clonotype. This sequence joins TRBV6-1 and TRBJ1-6; D call uncertain. V lost 3 bases and J 8 bases, leaving 8 bases between the germline ends. The CDR3 has 13 amino acids. CDR1 is MNHNS, CDR2 SASEGT, per germline. The CDR3 reads CASSEHIDSPLHF. The CDR3, as DNA: TGTGCCAGCAGTGAGCACATCGATTCACCCCTCCACTTT.

This clonotype was recorded at least ten times. The rearrangement uses TRBV3-1 and TRBJ2-7; the D call may be TRBD1 or TRBD2 (5 bases each). V was pared by 3 bases and J by 5 bases, with 14 bases between. From germline, CDR1 is LGHDT and CDR2 YNNKEL (reference sequence). The CDR3 totals 14 residues. The CDR3 protein is CASSQFRGDDEQYF. The CDR3 nucleotides read TGTGCCAGCAGCCAGTTTCGGGGCGACGACGAGCAGTACTTC.

As to this clonotype: This may come from a read error, since a much larger clone is one base off. The genes are TRBV18 and TRBJ1-2; 8 bases are a match to TRBD1. The germline V gene encodes CDR1 KGHSH and CDR2 LQKENI. The CDR3 length is 15 residues. Here the CDR3 DNA reads TGTGTCAGCTCACCACGGACAGGGCGGGACTATGGCTACACCTTC. Its protein product is CVSSPRTGRDYGYTF. Supplemented by reference TRBV18 and TRBJ1-2, the full variable domain reads NAGVMQNPRHLVRRRGQEARLRCSPMKGHSHVYWYRQLPEEGLKFMVYLQKENIIDESGMPKERFSAEFPKEGPSILRIQQVVRGDSAAYFCVSSPRTGRDYGYTFGSGTRLTVV.

This clonotype was detected only a few times. A much larger clone is a single base away; this may be a read error. The gene calls are TRBV12-3 or TRBV12-4 and TRBJ2-1; 8 bases match TRBD2. The CDR3 contains 15 residues. DNA of the CDR3: TGTGCCAGCAGTCGGGAGGGGTCCTCCTACAATGAGCAGCTCTTC. It is translated as CASSREGSSYNEQLF.

The gene calls are TRBV5-1 and TRBJ1-5; no clear D. Trimming cost V 4 bases and J 1 base, with 21 bases left between them. There are 18 residues in the CDR3. CDR1 and CDR2 (germline): SGHRS, YFSETQ. The CDR3 reads CASSAPEAGGWSNQPQHF. The CDR3 coding sequence is TGCGCCAGCAGCGCCCCGGAGGCAGGCGGGTGGAGCAATCAGCCCCAGCATTTT.

The chain recombines TRBV5-1 with TRBJ2-5, with D perhaps assigned TRBD1 or TRBD2 (5 bases each). V lost 3 bases and J 4 bases, leaving 16 bases between the germline ends. The CDR3 spans 15 residues. Germline loops: CDR1 SGHRS, CDR2 YFSETQ. CDR3 DNA: TGCGCCAGCAGCTCGGGACGGACACTGATAGAGACCCAGTACTTC. Residues: CASSSGRTLIETQYF.

This clonotype has more than one count but fewer than ten. This chain connects TRBV9 to TRBJ1-6; 7 bases map to TRBD1. J gave up 9 bases and V 3 bases, and 9 bases lay outside the gene matches. The CDR3 sequence is 15 residues long. The germline V gene encodes CDR1 SGDLS and CDR2 YYNGEE. The CDR3 loop is CASSEEGGGGSPLHF. The CDR3 region has the DNA TGTGCCAGCAGCGAGGAGGGAGGGGGCGGTTCACCCCTCCACTTT.

The chain is built from TRBV5-1 and TRBJ1-1; D not certain. The V end was cut by 3 bases, the J end by 0 bases, with 12 bases between. Germline CDR1 is SGHRS and CDR2 is YFSETQ. This CDR3 spans 15 amino acids. The CDR3 nucleotides are TGCGCCAGCAGCTGGGCAACGGATATGAACACTGAAGCTTTCTTT. This codes for CASSWATDMNTEAFF.

The rearrangement links TRBV19 to TRBJ2-3; D not certain. Germline values: CDR1 LNHDA, CDR2 SQIVND (reference sequence). This CDR3 contains 15 residues. The ends were cut back, 3 bases at V and 0 bases at J, with 10 bases in the middle. CDR3 residues: CASSIDLGSTDTQYF. The DNA of the CDR3 is TGTGCCAGTAGTATTGATTTGGGCAGCACAGATACGCAGTATTTT.

There are many counts of this clonotype. The chain combines TRBV20-1 with TRBJ2-1; D is unclear. V was shortened by 3 bases and J by 9 bases, with 12 bases between the two germline ends. Germline V gene data show CDR1 as DFQATT and CDR2 as SNEGSKA (reference sequence). The length of the CDR3 is 12 residues. CDR3 region: CSARGGVFEQFF. The CDR3 coding sequence is TGCAGTGCTAGGGGCGGAGTTTTTGAGCAGTTCTTC.

The rearrangement uses TRBV27 and TRBJ2-1; 8 bases fit TRBD2. Germline CDR1 reads MNHEY; CDR2 reads SMNVEV (reference sequence). V was clipped by 5 bases and J by 8 bases; unmatched bases: 5. The CDR3 is 13 residues long. Written as DNA, the CDR3 is TGTGCCAGCAGTCAAAGCGGGAGCTATGAGCAGTTCTTC. This translates into CASSQSGSYEQFF.

J is TRBJ2-1 and V is TRBV19; TRBD2 agrees at 9 bases. This CDR3 comprises 14 residues. The V gene's germline CDR1 is LNHDA and CDR2 SQIVND (reference sequence). Trimming at V came to 5 bases and at J to 9 bases, leaving 8 bases not matched to a gene. The CDR3 sequence: CASSGSGRRGEQFF. Written as DNA, the CDR3 is TGTGCCAGTAGTGGGAGCGGGAGGCGGGGTGAGCAGTTCTTC.

At least ten counts were recorded for this clonotype. The chain employs TRBV29-1 and TRBJ1-1, with a tentative D call TRBD1 (6 bases). The CDR3 covers 14 residues. The V gene's germline CDR1 is SQVTM and CDR2 ANQGSEA. V was pared by 6 bases and J by 0 bases, with 14 bases between. The CDR3 DNA reads as TGCAGCGTAGGGGGGGCAAGTATGAACACTGAAGCTTTCTTT. Translation: CSVGGASMNTEAFF.

V gene TRBV28 combines with J gene TRBJ2-1; 12 bases agree with TRBD2. This CDR3 comprises 15 residues. The V and J ends lost 5 bases and 8 bases, in that order; junction bases with no gene match: 7. CDR1 MDHEN and CDR2 SYDVKM come from the germline V gene. CDR3 residues: CASSIASGRAYEQFF. The CDR3 nucleotides are TGTGCCAGCAGTATTGCTAGCGGGAGGGCCTATGAGCAGTTCTTC.

The chain joins TRBV4-1 to TRBJ2-5; D may be TRBD1 (6 bases). Germline-derived CDR1 and CDR2 are MGHRA and YSYEKL. The CDR3 covers 16 residues. The V gene lost 3 bases and the J gene lost 5 bases, with 19 bases spanning the gap. CDR3 bases: TGCGCCAGCAGCCACAGAACTGGACAGCTTGGCGAGACCCAGTACTTC. Amino acid sequence: CASSHRTGQLGETQYF.

This clonotype was seen at least ten times. The chain joins TRBV12-3 or TRBV12-4 to TRBJ1-1; a weak D match, TRBD1 (5 bases). Trimming stripped 3 bases from V and 5 bases from J, with 10 bases between. CDR3 length: 13 residues. CDR3 amino acids: CASSLGRTTEAFF. Here the CDR3 DNA reads TGTGCCAGCAGTTTGGGACGGACGACTGAAGCTTTCTTT.

The V gene is TRBV28, the J gene TRBJ2-7, with 9 bases fitting TRBD1. The ends lost 7 bases at V and 6 bases at J; junction bases unmatched: 13. The germline V gene encodes CDR1 MDHEN and CDR2 SYDVKM. The CDR3 is 15 amino acids. The CDR3 sequence is CASNFFAGQGGEQYF. The CDR3 nucleotides read TGTGCCAGCAACTTTTTCGCGGGACAGGGTGGCGAGCAGTACTTC.

Ten or more counts support this clonotype. This chain links TRBV12-3 or TRBV12-4 with TRBJ1-1, with D possibly being TRBD1 (6 bases). This CDR3 has 14 amino acids. The V end lost 5 bases, the J end lost 0 bases, and 10 bases lay between the germline ends. The CDR3 loop reads CASSPGALNTEAFF. The CDR3 region has the DNA TGTGCCAGCAGTCCGGGGGCCTTGAACACTGAAGCTTTCTTT.

This clonotype was detected many times. CDR3 sequence (DNA): TGTGCCAGCAGCTACACTAGCGGGAGGGCCAATGAGCAGTTCTTC. Protein product: CASSYTSGRANEQFF. The chain links TRBV11-2 to TRBJ2-1; 13 bases align to TRBD2. Trimming took 4 bases from V and 6 from J; bases not matched to a gene: 3. CDR1 is SGHAT and CDR2 is FQNNGV in the germline V gene. The CDR3 spans 15 residues.

This clonotype was detected a few times. The rearrangement links TRBV2 to TRBJ2-7; 13 bases are shared with TRBD2. This CDR3 contains 15 residues. The ends lost 5 bases at V and 7 bases at J; junction bases unmatched: 8. Looked up from germline, CDR1 is SNHLY and CDR2 is FYNNEI. The CDR3 coding sequence is TGTGCCAGCAGTTCAACTAGCGGGAGGGAGGGGGAGCAGTACTTC. Translating gives CASSSTSGREGEQYF.